The clone carrying this T cell receptor (beta chain) has a handful of counts. Its specificity is unknown. The CDR3 consists of 12 residues. Germline V gene lookup returns CDR1 MDHEN and CDR2 SYDVKM. V was pared by 4 bases and J by 4 bases, with 8 bases between. TCRB transcripts that were expressed got sequenced, as all of the isolated RNA had been reverse transcribed. Deep immunoSEQ sequencing covered naive, central memory and regulatory T cell samples. Profiled with immunoSEQ multiplex PCR; TCRdb holds only in-frame clones, not every one. The data hold roughly 140,000 clones, with approximately 10% observed a single time. The data were taken from a study of beta chain features in type 1 diabetes. Points from the study as a whole: Moderate but significant shortening of TCRB CDR3s was recorded in all four CD4+ subsets from Type 1 diabetes patients. Reduced insertions and increased deletions marked VDJ junctions in type 1 diabetes patients. Sequencing the cDNA could make cells with high TCR expression show up more than they should. The question of HLA type influencing TCRB rearrangement was one that remained unresolved here.

The receptor comes from a man under 40 with type 1 diabetes. The sequenced sample consisted of central memory CD4+ T cells from blood. The chain uses TRBV28 and TRBJ2-7, with no clear D. The CDR3 reads CASSSSSYEQYF. Written as DNA, the CDR3 is TGTGCCAGCAGTTCCTCTAGTTACGAGCAGTACTTC.